This T cell receptor beta chain was observed in a study of blood T cell repertoires in COVID-19. Overall study: Samples came from the United States, Italy and Spain, spanning acute and convalescent COVID-19.

One Seattle source followed patients from active infection through their disease course. Authors' methods: Counts of nucleated cells, estimated from reference gene primer amplification, were obtained. Only in-frame clones appear in the TCRdb table, and some are missing; sequencing was by immunoSEQ multiplex PCR. The V and J calls and clone size are taken from that table; D and trimming were inferred from the DNA. The table has over 100,000 clones, roughly 86% seen once. The receptor was derived from a woman between 65 and 79 years old with COVID-19, enrolled during active disease. Material: peripheral blood.

The CDR3 DNA sequence: TGTGCCAGCAGTGAACCCACAGGGCTACAGAGCTACACCTTC. The encoded protein is CASSEPTGLQSYTF. V is TRBV2 and J is TRBJ1-2; TRBD1 might be the D (6 bases). The V and J ends lost 2 bases and 9 bases respectively, with 16 bases between them. The CDR3 has 14 amino acids. In germline, CDR1 is SNHLY, CDR2 FYNNEI.